These 11 T cell receptor beta chains came from one sample sequenced in a study of blood T cells in healthy people across ages. For the second PCR, which ran for about 6 to 11 cycles, a sample-barcoded 5' primer and a J-beta primer mix were used. TCRdb processed the 5' RACE reads anew with MiXCR; each CDR3 protein has one entry. Here the sample spans roughly 900,000 distinct CDR3 sequences, around 48% being singletons. Sequencing was carried out using blood. The receptors stem from a man aged 25-45 years in good health.

The chain employs TRBV21-1 and TRBJ1-1. TRBV21-1 is tagged as a pseudogene. The CDR3 sequence is 12 residues long. CDR3 sequence (DNA): TGTGCCAGCAGCATCAACAAGACTGAAGCTTTCTTT. This sequence encodes CASSINKTEAFF.

This clonotype showed up just once. The chain joins TRBV7-6 to TRBJ2-3; 9 bases align to TRBD2. V dropped 3 bases and J dropped 1; count of bases not matched to a gene: 8. Germline V gene data show CDR1 as SGHVS and CDR2 as FNYEAQ. This CDR3 comprises 17 residues. In nucleotides, the CDR3 is TGTGCCAGCAGCTTCACCGTAGCGGGAGTAGGCACAGATACGCAGTATTTT. The encoded protein is CASSFTVAGVGTDTQYF.

The chain couples TRBV28 to TRBJ2-4, with TRBD2 as a possible D gene (6 bases). The DNA matches TRBJ2-7 better at its end, which makes the J call doubtful. The CDR3 is made up of 14 amino acids. Germline V gives CDR1 MDHEN, CDR2 SYDVKM. CDR3 in amino acids: CASRLTIGSYEQYF. CDR3 coding DNA: TGTGCCAGCAGGCTGACAATCGGGAGTTACGAGCAGTACTTC.

This clonotype was counted between two and nine times. The CDR3 loop reads CSATETVGRQFF. The CDR3 nucleotides read TGCAGTGCAACCGAAACAGTGGGCCGGCAGTTCTTC. The chain links TRBV20-1 to TRBJ2-1; unclear D gene. From germline, CDR1 is DFQATT and CDR2 SNEGSKA (reference sequence). V lost 6 bases to trimming and J lost 12 bases, with 18 bases between them. This CDR3 is 12 amino acids long.

This chain connects TRBV7-9 to TRBJ2-3; a possible D gene is TRBD2 (6 bases). The CDR3 length is 11 residues. The V gene's germline CDR1 is SEHNR and CDR2 FQNEAQ (reference sequence). The CDR3 region is CGGERFGAQYF. DNA for the CDR3: TGTGGGGGGGAGCGCTTTGGTGCGCAGTATTTT.

The chain couples TRBV20-1 to TRBJ2-5; 8 nucleotides agree with TRBD1. The CDR3 runs 12 residues. V shed 3 bases and J 11 bases; nucleotides not matched to a gene: 8. Germline loops: CDR1 DFQATT, CDR2 SNEGSKA (reference sequence). The CDR3 DNA sequence: TGCAGTGCTAGGACAGGGGCCTACAGGCAGTACTTC. Translated: CSARTGAYRQYF.

The V and J genes are TRBV7-8 and TRBJ1-5; the D is unclear. Germline V lookup: CDR1 SGHVS, CDR2 FQNEAQ. V lost 2 bases to trimming and J lost 1 base, with 6 bases between them. The CDR3 has 14 residues. CDR3 sequence: CASSLFRSNQPQHF. The CDR3 DNA is TGTGCCAGCAGCTTATTTCGCAGCAATCAGCCCCAGCATTTT.

V is TRBV29-1 and J is TRBJ2-1; 13 bases align to TRBD2. The V and J ends lost 6 bases and 3 bases, in that order; junction bases with no gene match: 2. The V gene's germline CDR1 is SQVTM and CDR2 ANQGSEA. The CDR3 runs to 14 residues. The CDR3 region has the DNA TGCAGCGTCTGGACTAGCGGGGGCTACAATGAGCAGTTCTTC. Translation: CSVWTSGGYNEQFF.

A few counts support this clonotype. This chain connects TRBV4-2 to TRBJ2-3, with D unclear. Germline loops: CDR1 LGHNA, CDR2 YNFKEQ. CDR3 length: 16 residues. V gave up 0 bases and J gave up 5 bases, with 15 bases separating them. Written as DNA, the CDR3 is TGTGCCAGCAGCCAAGATCGGGCCGTATCGGGAGATACGCAGTATTTT. It is translated as CASSQDRAVSGDTQYF.

This clonotype was detected only a few times. This rearrangement joins TRBV24-1 to TRBJ2-7; D gene uncertain. The CDR3 runs to 15 residues. Trimming shortened V by 3 bases and J by 5 bases, and 16 bases separated the two germline ends. Germline CDR1 KGHDR, CDR2 SFDVKD. The CDR3 DNA reads as TGTGCCACCAGTGATCCGAGTGGAACGAGGAACGAGCAGTACTTC. Protein sequence: CATSDPSGTRNEQYF.

The CDR3 nucleotides are TGTGCCAGCTCACGGACAGGGGTGGACATTCAGTACTTC. It specifies CASSRTGVDIQYF. The gene calls are TRBV18 and TRBJ2-4; 9 bases agree with TRBD1. The CDR3 runs to 13 residues. Germline CDR1 KGHSH, CDR2 LQKENI. V lost 4 bases and J lost 8; bases outside the gene matches: 3.